The 11 T cell receptor beta chains below all came from one sample that was sequenced in a study of blood T cell repertoires in COVID-19. Method: immunoSEQ multiplex PCR; TCRdb's copy keeps in-frame clones and lacks some. The sample includes approximately 300,000 clones, about 90% of them seen just once. Sequenced material: peripheral blood. These receptors originate from a woman aged 25 to 45 with COVID-19, enrolled during active disease.

The rearrangement joins TRBV4-1 to TRBJ1-4, with D possibly matching TRBD1 (5 bases). The V gene's germline CDR1 is MGHRA and CDR2 YSYEKL. This CDR3 has 16 residues. Trimming removed 1 base at V and 4 bases at J, with 13 bases between. CDR3 sequence: CASSQVGGALNEKLFF. The CDR3 DNA is TGCGCCAGCAGCCAAGTCGGGGGAGCCCTTAATGAAAAACTGTTTTTT.

The V gene is TRBV6-2 or TRBV6-3, the J gene TRBJ2-7, with 7 bases matching TRBD2. CDR3 size: 14 residues. Germline CDR1 reads MNHEY; CDR2 reads SVGEGT. Trimming cost V 4 bases and J 5 bases; bases outside gene matches: 8. CDR3 DNA sequence: TGTGCCAGCAGTTCGGCGGGAGTGGTCCACGAGCAGTACTTC. This encodes CASSSAGVVHEQYF.

This clone was found a few times. V gene TRBV20-1 combines with J gene TRBJ2-1; D remains ambiguous. The CDR3 sequence is 11 residues long. Between the trimmed V and J ends, which lost 5 bases and 5 bases, there was a span of 7 bases. Germline loops: CDR1 DFQATT, CDR2 SNEGSKA (reference sequence). CDR3 nucleotides: TGCAGTGCTCAAAGCGACAATGAGCAGTTCTTC. It yields the protein CSAQSDNEQFF.

The CDR3 bases are TGTGCCAGTAGTATGGAGCGCAGCACAGATACGCAGTATTTT. Amino acids: CASSMERSTDTQYF. The chain links TRBV19 to TRBJ2-3, with no clear D. Trimming took off 3 bases at V and 0 bases at J, with 7 bases between the two ends. The germline CDR1 and CDR2 sequences are LNHDA and SQIVND (reference sequence). The CDR3 sequence is 14 residues long. The full variable domain, rest sourced from reference TRBV19 and TRBJ2-3, is DGGITQSPKYLFRKEGQNVTLSCEQNLNHDAMYWYRQDPGQGLRLIYYSQIVNDFQKGDIAEGYSVSREKKESFPLTVTSAQKNPTAFYLCASSMERSTDTQYFGPGTRLTVL.

The chain combines TRBV30 with TRBJ2-7; TRBD2 might be the D (6 bases). Germline CDR1 is GTSNPN and CDR2 is SVGIG (reference sequence). This CDR3 spans 14 amino acids. Trimming cost V 2 bases and J 7 bases, with 18 bases left between them. CDR3 loop: CAWSTGPQTREQYF. The CDR3, as DNA: TGTGCCTGGAGTACAGGACCCCAGACTAGGGAGCAGTACTTC.

Comment on this clone: The sample has other DNA sequences that encode this CDR3 too. The chain couples TRBV30 to TRBJ2-2; D perhaps matches TRBD1 (5 bases). Trimming cost V 5 bases and J 0 bases, with 10 bases left between them. The CDR3 totals 14 residues. Germline CDR1 and CDR2: GTSNPN and SVGIG (reference sequence). CDR3 amino acids: CAWSRGPNTGELFF. The CDR3 coding sequence is TGTGCCTGGTCTAGGGGCCCGAACACCGGGGAGCTGTTTTTT.

This chain links TRBV7-9 with TRBJ2-2, with 9 bases lining up with TRBD2. The CDR3 runs to 15 residues. The germline V gene has CDR1 SEHNR and CDR2 FQNEAQ (reference sequence). V trimming: 6 bases; J trimming: 2 bases; junction bases outside the gene matches: 4. The CDR3 DNA follows: TGTGCCAGCAGACCGGGACTAGCAAACACCGGGGAGCTGTTTTTT. It encodes CASRPGLANTGELFF.

The chain joins TRBV28 to TRBJ2-1; weak D call: TRBD2 (5 bases). The V gene's germline CDR1 is MDHEN and CDR2 SYDVKM. This CDR3 is 14 amino acids long. Trimming pared 6 bases from V and 5 bases from J, leaving 14 bases between. Here the CDR3 reads CASSFLVGDNEQFF. DNA of the CDR3: TGTGCCAGCAGCTTTCTAGTCGGGGACAATGAGCAGTTCTTC.

V and J are TRBV2 and TRBJ1-5; TRBD1 is a possible D gene (5 bases). V was cut by 3 bases and J by 2 bases, with 14 bases left in between. Germline assignment: CDR1 SNHLY and CDR2 FYNNEI. The CDR3 covers 16 residues. The CDR3 region has the DNA TGTGCCAGCAGTGACCGGACACGGACGGGCAATCAGCCCCAGCATTTT. This codes for CASSDRTRTGNQPQHF. Filled out from reference TRBV2 and TRBJ1-5, the complete variable domain reads EPEVTQTPSHQVTQMGQEVILRCVPISNHLYFYWYRQILGQKVEFLVSFYNNEISEKSEIFDDQFSVERPDGSNFTLKIRSTKLEDSAMYFCASSDRTRTGNQPQHFGDGTRLSIL.

This chain joins TRBV9 and TRBJ2-5; TRBD2 matches 8 bases. Germline loops: CDR1 SGDLS, CDR2 YYNGEE. The J segment lost 5 bases and the V segment lost 3 bases, leaving 15 bases of the junction unmatched. The CDR3 is 17 residues long. Here the CDR3 DNA reads TGTGCCAGCAGCGCCCCCCGGGGGGGCCCACAGTTGGAGACCCAGTACTTC. Protein: CASSAPRGGPQLETQYF.

The gene calls are TRBV5-1 and TRBJ2-4, with TRBD1 as a possible D gene (5 bases). Per germline, CDR1 SGHRS and CDR2 YFSETQ. The CDR3 sequence is 13 residues long. Trimming pared 1 base from V and 4 bases from J, leaving 6 bases between. This CDR3 is CASSLQGKNIQYF. The CDR3 coding sequence is TGCGCCAGCAGCTTGCAGGGTAAAAACATTCAGTACTTC.